These 28 T cell receptor beta chains were all obtained from the same sample, sequenced in a study of beta chain features in type 1 diabetes (dated by TCRdb to 2016 to 2019). What the research found in general, with its limitations: A moderate but significant shortening of TCRB CDR3 length was observed in type 1 diabetes patients in all four CD4+ subsets.

Their specific antigens are unknown. Library preparation was by the immunoSEQ multiplex PCR assay. The High Capacity cDNA Reverse Transcription Kit was used to reverse transcribe all of the isolated RNA, meaning that expressed TCRB transcripts were what got sequenced. Entries here come from immuneACCESS through TCRdb and include only in-frame sequences with V and J called. Some clones fail to appear in such tables; in the studies checked, an unresolved V gene covers under half of the shortfall, and the cause of the remainder is unknown. The sample has hundreds of thousands of clones on record, over 13% of them singletons. The top ten clones comprise around 0.04% of the sample. The sample taken for sequencing was naive CD4+ T cells from blood. The cell subset or site label, read with the paper, signifies: true naive CD4+ T cells. The receptors originated from a man aged 18 to 30 with type 1 diabetes.

The chain uses TRBV28 and TRBJ2-7; 9 nucleotides line up with TRBD2. This CDR3 spans 15 amino acids. CDR1 and CDR2 (germline): MDHEN, SYDVKM. Unmatched junction bases numbered 7, after V lost 5 bases and J lost 2 bases. In nucleotides, the CDR3 is TGTGCCAGCAGTCCTACGCTAGCGGGAACCTACGAGCAGTACTTC. Translated: CASSPTLAGTYEQYF.

The rearrangement joins TRBV5-4 to TRBJ1-4, with 7 bases lining up with TRBD1. Looked up from germline, CDR1 is SGHNT and CDR2 is YYREEE (reference sequence). The V and J ends lost 3 bases and 0 bases, in that order; junction bases with no gene match: 5. CDR3 size: 16 residues. CDR3 sequence: CASSSTGSATNEKLFF. The DNA for the CDR3 is TGTGCCAGCAGCTCGACAGGGAGTGCAACTAATGAAAAACTGTTTTTT. Combining the CDR3 with reference TRBV5-4 and TRBJ1-4 gives the whole variable domain ETGVTQSPTHLIKTRGQQVTLRCSSQSGHNTVSWYQQALGQGPQFIFQYYREEENGRGNFPPRFSGLQFPNYSSELNVNALELDDSALYLCASSSTGSATNEKLFFGSGTQLSVL.

The chain uses TRBV5-1 and TRBJ1-1, with D possibly being TRBD1 (5 bases). This CDR3 region has 14 residues. Germline V gene data show CDR1 as SGHRS and CDR2 as YFSETQ. The V gene lost 4 bases and the J gene lost 5 bases, with 15 bases spanning the gap. This CDR3 reads CASSSSWGGTEAFF. The CDR3 DNA reads as TGCGCCAGCAGCAGTTCGTGGGGCGGTACTGAAGCTTTCTTT.

The chain employs TRBV5-4 and TRBJ2-7; 8 positions agree with TRBD2. Losses at the gene ends were 0 bases for V and 3 bases for J; bases not matched to a gene: 5. Germline V gene lookup returns CDR1 SGHNT and CDR2 YYREEE (reference sequence). The CDR3 is made up of 15 amino acids. The CDR3 region has the DNA TGTGCCAGCAGCTTGGAACTAGCGGTGAACTACGAGCAGTACTTC. Amino acids: CASSLELAVNYEQYF.

This clone was seen a handful of times. CDR3 sequence: CASSGVGAGTGELFF. As DNA, the CDR3 is TGCGCCAGCAGTGGGGTGGGAGCGGGAACCGGGGAGCTGTTTTTT. The chain couples TRBV10-2 to TRBJ2-2; 7 bases are a match to TRBD2. The J segment lost 5 bases and the V segment lost 4 bases, leaving 7 bases of the junction unmatched. Germline V lookup: CDR1 WSHSY, CDR2 SAAADI. The CDR3 runs to 15 residues.

This CDR3 reads CASSPNGQEQFF. In DNA form, the CDR3 reads TGTGCCAGCTCACCGAATGGACAGGAGCAGTTCTTC. The chain carries TRBV18 and TRBJ2-1; D might be TRBD1 (6 bases). V was shortened by 3 bases and J by 10 bases, with 10 bases between the two germline ends. The germline CDR1 and CDR2 sequences are KGHSH and LQKENI. The CDR3 sequence is 12 residues long.

This clone has just a few counts. The chain combines TRBV29-1 with TRBJ2-5; TRBD1 matches 7 bases. V trimming: 7 bases; J trimming: 5 bases; junction bases outside the gene matches: 7. CDR1 is SQVTM and CDR2 is ANQGSEA in the germline V gene. The CDR3 loop spans 12 amino acids. The CDR3 here is CSGEQGSETQYF. In DNA form, the CDR3 reads TGCAGCGGGGAACAGGGGAGTGAGACCCAGTACTTC.

This clone has only a few counts. The chain employs TRBV5-1 and TRBJ2-7, with D perhaps TRBD1 (5 bases). Per the germline V gene, CDR1 is SGHRS and CDR2 is YFSETQ. This CDR3 is built from 17 residues. The germline V and J ends were trimmed by 1 base and 2 bases, with 19 bases remaining between them. The CDR3 sequence: CASSLRTQANSAYEQYF. CDR3 nucleotide sequence: TGCGCCAGCAGCTTGAGGACACAGGCGAACAGTGCCTACGAGCAGTACTTC.

This chain uses TRBV27 with TRBJ1-1; D is unclear. The CDR3 is 13 amino acids. In germline, CDR1 is MNHEY, CDR2 SMNVEV (reference sequence). The ends were cut back, 8 bases at V and 1 base at J, with 11 bases in the middle. CDR3: CASGGYANTEAFF. DNA of the CDR3: TGTGCCAGCGGAGGGTACGCGAACACTGAAGCTTTCTTT.

This clone was detected a few times. The chain links TRBV30 to TRBJ2-5, with 10 bases matching TRBD1. The length of the CDR3 is 13 residues. The V gene's germline CDR1 is GTSNPN and CDR2 SVGIG (reference sequence). Trimming removed 4 bases from V and 6 bases from J; junction bases left unmatched: 5. The CDR3, as DNA: TGTGCCTGGACGGGACAGGGGAGAAAGACCCAGTACTTC. This sequence encodes CAWTGQGRKTQYF.

This clone was detected only a few times. The same CDR3 arises from other DNA sequences in this sample as well. The gene calls are TRBV5-1 and TRBJ2-5; no firm D call. V was cut by 5 bases and J by 5 bases, with 4 bases left in between. Germline assignment: CDR1 SGHRS and CDR2 YFSETQ. The CDR3 extends over 10 amino acids. CDR3 protein: CASRGETQYF. For the CDR3, the DNA is TGCGCCAGCAGAGGGGAGACCCAGTACTTC.

The chain employs TRBV30 and TRBJ1-4, with TRBD1 as a possible D gene (5 bases). Per germline, CDR1 GTSNPN and CDR2 SVGIG (reference sequence). Trimming removed 0 bases at V and 6 bases at J, with 11 bases between. The CDR3 covers 14 residues. The CDR3 nucleotides read TGTGCCTGGAGTGTTGGGCAGGGCTATGAAAAACTGTTTTTT. Amino acid sequence: CAWSVGQGYEKLFF.

In its sample, this clone was seen a few times. The genes are TRBV23-1 and TRBJ1-1; 12 bases are a match to TRBD1. TRBV23-1 is marked as an open reading frame, function uncertain. The CDR3 runs to 19 residues. V was clipped by 10 bases and J by 3 bases; unmatched bases: 21. The CDR3 nucleotides are TGCGCCACCACGTCCCGGGACAGGGGGCGCATGTGGGGCGACACTGAAGCTTTCTTT. Protein sequence: CATTSRDRGRMWGDTEAFF.

DNA for the CDR3: TGTGCCAGTCGGACAGGGAACTACGAGCAGTACTTC. Protein: CASRTGNYEQYF. V is TRBV18 and J is TRBJ2-7, with 8 bases aligning to TRBD1. The CDR3 spans 12 residues. From germline, CDR1 is KGHSH and CDR2 LQKENI. V gave up 9 bases and J gave up 3 bases; unmatched junction bases: 4.

This chain joins TRBV30 and TRBJ1-2, with TRBD1 identical over 10 bases. The junction had 7 bases not matched to a gene; V was cut back by 1 base and J by 8 bases. The CDR3 is 14 residues long. Looked up from germline, CDR1 is GTSNPN and CDR2 is SVGIG (reference sequence). The CDR3 loop reads CAWSAGQGIGGYTF. The CDR3 DNA sequence: TGTGCCTGGAGTGCGGGACAGGGGATTGGAGGCTACACCTTC. The full variable domain, in which reference TRBV30 and TRBJ1-2 provide the parts outside the CDR3, is SQTIHQWPATLVQPVGSPLSLECTVEGTSNPNLYWYRQAAGRGLQLLFYSVGIGQISSEVPQNLSASRPQDRQFILSSKKLLLSDSGFYLCAWSAGQGIGGYTFGSGTRLTVV.

This clone showed up just a few times. This chain uses TRBV6-5 with TRBJ2-7; D might be TRBD1 (6 bases). From germline, CDR1 is MNHEY and CDR2 SVGAGI. The CDR3 runs to 14 residues. V was shortened by 0 bases and J by 4 bases, with 10 bases between the two germline ends. In nucleotides, the CDR3 is TGTGCCAGCAGTTACTCGAGCAGGGGATACGAGCAGTACTTC. Protein sequence: CASSYSSRGYEQYF.

This clone has more than one count but fewer than ten. The gene calls are TRBV5-1 and TRBJ2-5; D possibly corresponds to TRBD1 (6 bases). Trimming removed 0 bases from V and 5 bases from J, with 17 bases in between. The CDR3 has 16 amino acids. The germline CDR1 and CDR2 sequences are SGHRS and YFSETQ. The CDR3 is CASSLEGTRGTETQYF. DNA of the CDR3: TGCGCCAGCAGCTTGGAGGGGACACGGGGTACGGAGACCCAGTACTTC.

This clone was seen only a few times. The genes are TRBV4-1 and TRBJ2-2; TRBD2 aligns across 8 bases. V lost 1 base, J lost 4 bases, and 8 bases stayed unmatched. The CDR3 is 17 residues long. The germline V gene has CDR1 MGHRA and CDR2 YSYEKL. The CDR3: CASSQGYREGFTGELFF. In DNA form, the CDR3 reads TGCGCCAGCAGCCAAGGCTACCGGGAGGGGTTCACCGGGGAGCTGTTTTTT.

This sequence joins TRBV30 and TRBJ1-5, with TRBD1 matching 7 bases. After removal of 5 bases from V and 0 bases from J, the junction contained 1 base not matched to a gene. The CDR3 contains 13 residues. Germline CDR1 reads GTSNPN; CDR2 reads SVGIG (reference sequence). The chain's CDR3 is CAWGTASNQPQHF. The CDR3 region has the DNA TGTGCCTGGGGGACAGCTAGCAATCAGCCCCAGCATTTT.

This clone was observed a few times. This chain joins TRBV4-3 and TRBJ2-7; tentatively, D is TRBD1 (5 bases). Germline lookup yields CDR1 LGHNA and CDR2 YSLEER. The V gene lost 1 base and the J gene lost 2 bases, with 12 bases spanning the gap. The CDR3 is 15 amino acids. The CDR3, as DNA: TGCGCCAGCAGCCAAGGGCCAGGGATAGCCTACGAGCAGTACTTC. It translates to CASSQGPGIAYEQYF.

This clone was counted a few times. The chain uses TRBV4-1 and TRBJ1-4; D uncertain. The CDR3 extends over 17 amino acids. V gave up 3 bases and J gave up 0 bases, with 14 bases separating them. Germline V gives CDR1 MGHRA, CDR2 YSYEKL. CDR3 in amino acids: CASSHGSQRSTNEKLFF. The CDR3 region has the DNA TGCGCCAGCAGCCACGGGTCCCAACGCTCAACTAATGAAAAACTGTTTTTT.

This clone was detected only a few times. V and J are TRBV9 and TRBJ1-6; D is unclear. The CDR3 is 14 residues long. The germline V and J ends were trimmed by 1 base and 7 bases, with 9 bases remaining between them. Germline V gene data show CDR1 as SGDLS and CDR2 as YYNGEE. CDR3 residues: CASSVQPENSPLHF. For the CDR3, the DNA is TGTGCCAGCAGCGTACAGCCAGAGAATTCACCCCTCCACTTT.

This sequence joins TRBV7-2 and TRBJ2-1; D remains unclear. V gave up 2 bases and J gave up 4 bases, with 9 bases separating them. The CDR3 totals 14 residues. CDR1 SGHTA and CDR2 FQGNSA come from the germline V gene. CDR3 region: CASSLILGYNEQFF. The CDR3 region has the DNA TGTGCCAGCAGCTTAATCCTTGGGTACAATGAGCAGTTCTTC.

The chain uses TRBV15 and TRBJ2-7, with D perhaps matching TRBD1 (5 bases). The V and J ends lost 9 bases and 5 bases respectively, with 17 bases between them. The CDR3 is 13 residues long. The germline CDR1 and CDR2 sequences are LNHNV and YYDKDF (reference sequence). The chain's CDR3 is CATQVEVRDEQYF. The CDR3 nucleotides are TGTGCCACTCAGGTCGAGGTCAGGGACGAGCAGTACTTC.

This clone came up a few times. The chain's CDR3 is CASSPPYPSGGYSNQPQHF. The CDR3 bases are TGTGCCAGCAGTCCCCCCTATCCCTCGGGGGGGTATAGCAATCAGCCCCAGCATTTT. This chain connects TRBV28 to TRBJ1-5; D may be TRBD1 (5 bases). Germline CDR1 is MDHEN and CDR2 is SYDVKM. This CDR3 is built from 19 residues. Deletions cut 5 bases from V and 0 bases from J, with 23 bases between.

Only a few counts were recorded for this clone. The CDR3 loop is CASSLGGVLTLDTQYF. CDR3 nucleotides: TGTGCCAGCAGCTTAGGTGGGGTTCTTACATTGGATACGCAGTATTTT. The V gene is TRBV7-6, the J gene TRBJ2-3; unclear D gene. Germline V lookup: CDR1 SGHVS, CDR2 FNYEAQ. The CDR3 runs to 16 residues. The V end lost 1 base, the J end lost 6 bases, and 17 bases lay between the germline ends.

This clone was detected a few times. This chain connects TRBV28 to TRBJ1-2; TRBD1 is a possible D gene (5 bases). The CDR3 consists of 14 residues. The V gene's germline CDR1 is MDHEN and CDR2 SYDVKM. With 2 bases removed from V and 8 bases from J, the gap between germline ends came to 15 bases. CDR3 residues: CASSLTPRGDGYTF. The CDR3 DNA sequence: TGTGCCAGCAGTTTAACCCCACGGGGCGACGGCTACACCTTC.

The genes are TRBV7-9 and TRBJ1-1; D is unresolved. CDR1 is SEHNR, CDR2 FQNEAQ, per germline (reference sequence). Trimming took 1 base from V and 5 from J, leaving 11 bases between them. The CDR3 length is 14 residues. CDR3 sequence reads: CASSLGKGGTEAFF. The DNA for the CDR3 is TGTGCCAGCAGCTTAGGAAAGGGAGGAACTGAAGCTTTCTTT.